The text below deals with one T cell receptor (beta chain). Trimming cost V 9 bases and J 3 bases; bases outside gene matches: 11. The germline gives CDR1 ENHRY, CDR2 SYGVKD. This CDR3 is 15 amino acids long. Clones were sequenced by immunoSEQ multiplex PCR, and TCRdb holds only the in-frame ones, with some missing. The sample lists tens of thousands of clones; approximately 84% were seen once. This entry comes from a study of blood T cell repertoires in COVID-19. Study at large: PBMCs, B-cell-depleted T cells, or T cells were the source of the cDNA or gDNA that made up the material.

This receptor was obtained from a human donor with active or convalescent COVID-19. The donor label of this sample is uncertain. The material sequenced was peripheral blood. The chain combines TRBV10-3 with TRBJ2-7; 10 bases are shared with TRBD1. This CDR3 is CAITGTGEYGYEQYF. For the CDR3, the DNA is TGTGCCATTACCGGGACAGGGGAGTACGGCTACGAGCAGTACTTC.